This TCR beta chain was captured in a study of human T cells and chemical hapten exposure. Study at large: From small differences in pooled library volume came most of the variation in per-sample TCR yields.

Study-level results: Donors, who had alopecia, may show an immune response that differs from healthy people's.

As concerns this clonotype: The antigen is undetermined.

Time point denoted: pre-sensitization, week 0. Treatment indicated: therapeutic diphenylcyclopropenone sensitization with weekly scalp DPC. The authors extracted total RNA from unfractionated whole blood. Germline-derived CDR1 and CDR2 are LGHDT and YNNKEL (reference sequence). V gave up 3 bases and J gave up 12 bases, with 14 bases separating them. The CDR3 contains 12 residues. Individual cDNA molecules received unique molecular identifiers in the library. TCRdb recomputed calls from the RACE reads with MiXCR, one row per CDR3 protein. Among approximately 50,000 distinct CDR3 sequences listed, 9.5% to 10% were seen once.

The sample in question was whole blood, obtained in connection with sensitization to the hapten diphenylcyclopropenone (DPC). V usage is TRBV3-1 and J usage is TRBJ1-1, with D perhaps matching TRBD1 (5 bases). The clonotype was recovered from a young woman with alopecia areata. Some clones in this sample may be carry-over from other donors' samples. The CDR3 protein is CASSHCGHDTFF. The CDR3 DNA is TGTGCCAGCAGCCATTGTGGACATGACACTTTCTTT.